These 2 T cell receptor beta chains originate from one sample sequenced in a study of blood T cell repertoires in COVID-19. Generated by immunoSEQ multiplex PCR, the TCRdb table keeps only in-frame clones and is missing some. The data hold about 220,000 clones, with 82% observed a single time. The source material was PBMCs or T cells enriched from blood (not recorded which). The receptors derive from a woman aged 60-75 years who had recovered from COVID-19.

For this clone: The same CDR3 can be traced to other DNA sequences in this sample. The chain uses TRBV5-4 and TRBJ2-5; D possibly corresponds to TRBD1 (5 bases). This CDR3 comprises 13 residues. The V gene's germline CDR1 is SGHNT and CDR2 YYREEE (reference sequence). Trimming left V 2 bases short and J 2 bases short, with 7 bases between. CDR3 sequence reads: CASSFRQQETQYF. The DNA for the CDR3 is TGTGCCAGCAGCTTTAGACAGCAAGAGACCCAGTACTTC. Drawing the rest from reference TRBV5-4 and TRBJ2-5, the complete variable domain is ETGVTQSPTHLIKTRGQQVTLRCSSQSGHNTVSWYQQALGQGPQFIFQYYREEENGRGNFPPRFSGLQFPNYSSELNVNALELDDSALYLCASSFRQQETQYFGPGTRLLVL.

The J gene is TRBJ1-1, the V gene TRBV2; D gene unclear. Trimming removed 5 bases from V and 11 bases from J, with 18 bases in between. The germline gives CDR1 SNHLY, CDR2 FYNNEI. The length of the CDR3 is 13 residues. The CDR3 nucleotides read TGTGCCAGCAGTTCTGCTGGGGTTACGGGGGCTTTCTTT. Its protein product is CASSSAGVTGAFF.